This paragraph reports one TCR beta chain. The CDR3 has 15 amino acids. The germline V gene encodes CDR1 KGHSH and CDR2 LQKENI. V lost 3 bases to trimming and J lost 7 bases, with 15 bases between them. This sample is part of a study of blood T cell repertoires in COVID-19. Study details: The United States, Italy and Spain provided the acute and convalescent COVID-19 samples. In each case, the material was cDNA or gDNA derived from T cells, B-cell-depleted T cells, or PBMCs.

A Seattle source enrolled patients during active infection and followed them longitudinally. In the study's own analysis: Estimated nucleated cell counts came from reference gene primer amplification. Sequenced by immunoSEQ multiplex PCR; TCRdb stores in-frame clones only, minus some. V, J and clone size reflect that table, while D and trimming were determined from the DNA. Of around 150,000 clones listed, around 83% are singletons. This chain joins TRBV18 and TRBJ1-4; D is possibly TRBD1 (6 bases). The TCR sequence derives from a man between 25 and 39 years old with COVID-19, enrolled during active disease. Material for sequencing was peripheral blood. In DNA, the CDR3 is TGTGCCAGCTCACCTGTTTCAGGGGCCGTTGAAAAACTGTTTTTT. Amino acid sequence: CASSPVSGAVEKLFF.